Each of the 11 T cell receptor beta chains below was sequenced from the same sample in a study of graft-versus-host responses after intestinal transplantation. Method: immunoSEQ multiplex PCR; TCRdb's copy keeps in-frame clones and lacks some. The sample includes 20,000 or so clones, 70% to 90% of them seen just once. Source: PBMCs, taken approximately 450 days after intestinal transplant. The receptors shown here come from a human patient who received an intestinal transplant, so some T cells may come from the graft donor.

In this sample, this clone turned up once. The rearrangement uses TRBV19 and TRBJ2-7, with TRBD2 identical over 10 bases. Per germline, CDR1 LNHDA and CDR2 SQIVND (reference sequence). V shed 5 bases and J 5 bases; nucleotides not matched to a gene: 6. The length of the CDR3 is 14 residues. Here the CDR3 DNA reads TGTGCCAGTAGTTCGGGACTAGCGCTGAACGAGCAGTACTTC. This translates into CASSSGLALNEQYF.

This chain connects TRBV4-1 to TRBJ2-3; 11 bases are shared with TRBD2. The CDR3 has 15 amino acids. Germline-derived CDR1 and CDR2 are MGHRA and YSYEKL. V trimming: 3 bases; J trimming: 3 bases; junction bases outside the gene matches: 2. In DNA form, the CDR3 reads TGCGCCAGCAGCCAGGGACTAGCGGTTACAGATACGCAGTATTTT. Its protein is CASSQGLAVTDTQYF.

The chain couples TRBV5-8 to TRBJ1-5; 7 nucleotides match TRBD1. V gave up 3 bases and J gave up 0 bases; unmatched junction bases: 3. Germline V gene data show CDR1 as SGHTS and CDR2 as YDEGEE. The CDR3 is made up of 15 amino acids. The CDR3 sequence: CASSSQGNSNQPQHF. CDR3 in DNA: TGTGCCAGCAGCTCACAGGGGAATAGCAATCAGCCCCAGCATTTT. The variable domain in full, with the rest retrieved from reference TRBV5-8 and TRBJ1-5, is EAGVTQSPTHLIKTRGQQATLRCSPISGHTSVYWYQQALGLGLQFLLWYDEGEERNRGNFPPRFSGRQFPNYSSELNVNALELEDSALYLCASSSQGNSNQPQHFGDGTRLSIL.

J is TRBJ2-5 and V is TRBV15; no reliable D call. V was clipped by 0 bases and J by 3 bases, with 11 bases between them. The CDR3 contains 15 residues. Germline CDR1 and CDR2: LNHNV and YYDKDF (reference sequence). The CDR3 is CATSRDRAAKETQYF. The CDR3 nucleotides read TGTGCCACCAGCAGAGATAGGGCAGCTAAAGAGACCCAGTACTTC.

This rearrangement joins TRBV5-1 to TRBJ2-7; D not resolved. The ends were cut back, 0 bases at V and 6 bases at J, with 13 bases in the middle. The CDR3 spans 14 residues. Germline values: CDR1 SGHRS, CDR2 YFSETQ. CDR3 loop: CASSLEGFFSEQYF. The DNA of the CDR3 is TGCGCCAGCAGCTTGGAGGGTTTTTTCTCCGAGCAGTACTTC.

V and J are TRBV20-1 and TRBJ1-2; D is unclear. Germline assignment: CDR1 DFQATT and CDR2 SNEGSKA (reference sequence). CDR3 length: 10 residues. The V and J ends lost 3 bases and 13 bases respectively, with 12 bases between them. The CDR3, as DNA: TGCAGTGCTAGCCAAACAGCAATCACCTTC. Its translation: CSASQTAITF.

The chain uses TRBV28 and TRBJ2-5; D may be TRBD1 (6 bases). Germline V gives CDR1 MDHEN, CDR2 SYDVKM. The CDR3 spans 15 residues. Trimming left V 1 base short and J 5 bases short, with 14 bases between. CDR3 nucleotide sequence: TGTGCCAGCAGTTTATTTCAGGGGCAGGGGGAGACCCAGTACTTC. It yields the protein CASSLFQGQGETQYF.

The CDR3 sequence is CASSQEGRDRGGQETQYF. CDR3 in DNA: TGCGCCAGCAGCCAAGAGGGGAGAGACAGGGGGGGCCAAGAGACCCAGTACTTC. The chain has TRBV4-1 and TRBJ2-5, with TRBD1 identical over 9 bases. CDR1 is MGHRA, CDR2 YSYEKL, per germline. J was trimmed by 1 base and V by 0 bases; bases with no gene match: 9. The CDR3 is 18 amino acids.

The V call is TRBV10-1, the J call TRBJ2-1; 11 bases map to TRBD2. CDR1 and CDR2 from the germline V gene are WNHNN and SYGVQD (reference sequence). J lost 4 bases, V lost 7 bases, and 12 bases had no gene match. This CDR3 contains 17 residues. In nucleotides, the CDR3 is TGCGCCAGCACCGGGGAGGGATGGACTAGCGGGTACAATGAGCAGTTCTTC. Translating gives CASTGEGWTSGYNEQFF.

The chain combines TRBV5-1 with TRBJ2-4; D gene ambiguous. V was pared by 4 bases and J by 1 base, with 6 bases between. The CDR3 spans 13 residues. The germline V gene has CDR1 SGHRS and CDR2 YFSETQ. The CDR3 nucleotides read TGCGCCAGCAGCCCTGGGGCCAAAAACATTCAGTACTTC. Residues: CASSPGAKNIQYF. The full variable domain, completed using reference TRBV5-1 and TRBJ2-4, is KAGVTQTPRYLIKTRGQQVTLSCSPISGHRSVSWYQQTPGQGLQFLFEYFSETQRNKGNFPGRFSGRQFSNSRSEMNVSTLELGDSALYLCASSPGAKNIQYFGAGTRLSVL.

The CDR3 reads CASRQGIYEQYF. The CDR3 DNA is TGTGCCAGCAGACAGGGAATCTACGAGCAGTACTTC. The chain has TRBV28 and TRBJ2-7; TRBD1 is a possible D gene (6 bases). V lost 6 bases and J 3 bases, leaving 9 bases between the germline ends. The CDR3 spans 12 residues. CDR1 is MDHEN and CDR2 is SYDVKM in the germline V gene.